This T cell receptor beta chain is drawn from a study of T cells in Graves' hyperthyroidism and ophthalmopathy. Thyroid ultrasound, orbital computed tomography, clinical symptoms, and serum thyroxine and TRAb underpinned diagnoses. V lost 4 bases, J lost 5 bases, and 7 bases stayed unmatched. In germline, CDR1 is LGHNA, CDR2 YNFKEQ. The CDR3 extends over 15 amino acids. Amplified TCR beta CDR3 regions came from RNA transcripts. An initial round of RT-PCR targeting the TCR CDR3 relied on the HTBI primer set. Each CDR3 protein gets one entry after TCRdb re-called the multiplex PCR reads with MiXCR. Found here are approximately 570,000 distinct CDR3 sequences, 15% to 20% of them singletons; the top ten hold less than 55%. This clonotype was observed at least ten times.

The rearrangement links TRBV4-2 to TRBJ2-5; 10 bases map to TRBD1. The sequenced material came from blood. The clonotype originates from a man aged 35-49 years with Graves' ophthalmopathy. The CDR3 loop is CASSLSDRGGETQYF. The CDR3 region has the DNA TGTGCCAGCAGCCTTTCGGACAGGGGGGGGGAGACCCAGTACTTC.